This entry concerns a single TCR beta chain. The CDR3 end falls 3 residues outside the read, so it is completed with the germline J gene. This entry belongs to a study of T cells in women clearing cervical HPV infection. At the level of the study: Blood came at first lesion visit for cases, post-clearance for controls. For cases, blood was sampled a median about 160 days after lesion detection, interquartile range roughly 80 to 200 days.

Germline assignment: CDR1 SGHRS and CDR2 YFSETQ. The V and J ends lost 2 bases and 2 bases respectively, with 8 bases between them. The CDR3 totals 14 residues. Method: immunoSEQ multiplex PCR; TCRdb's copy keeps in-frame clones and lacks some. The table gives about 46,000 clones; the top ten clones make up approximately 40% of it. What was sequenced was blood buffy coat. The receptor was isolated from a woman between 18 and 69 years old with a cervical HPV16 infection that either progressed to CIN3+ or cleared (not recorded which). The chain recombines TRBV5-1 with TRBJ2-1, with no clear D. The CDR3 bases that were read are TGCGCCAGCAGCTTTTCTGTCGCCTACAATGAG. Residues: CASSFSVAYNE. The whole CDR3 is CASSFSVAYNEQFF.